The T cell receptor (beta chain) under discussion was sequenced for a study of CD8 T cells in ankylosing spondylitis. Overall study findings and caveats: As reported, disease-linked clones showed significant enrichment in matched ankylosing spondylitis synovial fluid.

Libraries of TCR beta came from quantitative 5'-RACE with molecular barcodes. Using its own MiXCR run on the 5' RACE reads, TCRdb lists one record per CDR3 protein. This sample has around 90,000 distinct CDR3 sequences, with around 30% found just once. This clonotype showed up just a few times. The antigen is unknown. Per germline, CDR1 SGHTA and CDR2 FQGNSA. The CDR3 consists of 11 residues. V was shortened by 2 bases and J by 11 bases, with 8 bases between the two germline ends. The sample comprised blood, either unsorted or a sorted T cell fraction (not recorded which). The chain recombines TRBV7-2 with TRBJ2-3; the D is unclear. The clonotype originates from a male donor with ankylosing spondylitis or in good health (not recorded which). The CDR3: CASSLLVGQYF. DNA for the CDR3: TGTGCCAGCAGCTTATTAGTGGGGCAGTATTTT.